Sequencing of this T cell receptor beta chain was carried out in a study of shared clonotypes between healthy human individuals. Findings of the study overall: Clonotypes shared by all four sorted-subset donors had higher generation probabilities than non-shared clonotypes. Rarefaction exposed incomplete sorted-subset sequencing despite large depth.

Profiled with immunoSEQ multiplex PCR; TCRdb holds only in-frame clones, not every one. The data show approximately 320,000 clones, around 87% seen once. With respect to this clone: Its antigen is unidentified.

The germline V gene encodes CDR1 SGHDT and CDR2 YYEEEE. The J segment lost 3 bases and the V segment lost 2 bases, leaving 2 bases of the junction unmatched. CDR3 length: 13 amino acids. The receptor comes from a man between 18 and 35 years old in good health. Sequenced input: memory CD8+ T cells sorted from blood. The subset is: CD45RO+ cells pooled with CCR7-negative TemRA cells. This chain joins TRBV5-6 and TRBJ2-7; 7 bases match TRBD2. The CDR3 reads CASSFGGDYEQYF. CDR3 nucleotides: TGTGCCAGCAGCTTTGGGGGGGACTACGAGCAGTACTTC.